This entry lists 9 T cell receptor beta chains sequenced from one sample in a study of beta chain features in type 1 diabetes. Findings of the study overall: When Type 1 diabetes patients were examined, their TCRB CDR3s proved moderately but significantly shorter in all four CD4+ subsets.

The isolated RNA, all of it, was reverse transcribed, so expressed TCRB transcripts were what got sequenced. Repertoires were generated with immunoSEQ multiplex PCR, while TCRdb's copy carries only in-frame clones and drops some. The data hold nearly 700,000 clones, with 13% observed a single time. Their antigen targets remain unknown. Sequencing was done on a sample of naive CD4+ T cells from blood. The receptors come from a man between 18 and 35 years old with type 1 diabetes.

This clone showed up just a few times. The chain couples TRBV19 to TRBJ2-1; D may match TRBD1 or TRBD2 (6 bases each). CDR1 is LNHDA, CDR2 SQIVND, per germline (reference sequence). The V end lost 8 bases, the J end lost 4 bases, and 18 bases lay between the germline ends. The CDR3 sequence is 15 residues long. CDR3 residues: CASVDGGSGYNEQFF. CDR3 DNA sequence: TGTGCCAGTGTTGACGGGGGCTCGGGTTACAATGAGCAGTTCTTC.

This rearrangement joins TRBV18 to TRBJ2-7; 9 bases align to TRBD1. The germline gives CDR1 KGHSH, CDR2 LQKENI. V shed 3 bases and J 5 bases; nucleotides not matched to a gene: 8. There are 15 residues in the CDR3. CDR3 in amino acids: CASSPRTGEINEQYF. For the CDR3, the DNA is TGTGCCAGCTCACCTAGGACAGGGGAGATTAACGAGCAGTACTTC.

This clone was observed a handful of times. V usage is TRBV23-1 and J usage is TRBJ1-2; 8 nucleotides match TRBD1. TRBV23-1 is an open reading frame whose function is uncertain. The CDR3 is 16 amino acids. The junction had 10 bases not matched to a gene; V was cut back by 3 bases and J by 4 bases. CDR3 bases: TGCGCCAGCAGTCAGCTAGTACAGGGGGGATTCTATGGCTACACCTTC. Translation: CASSQLVQGGFYGYTF.

The V call is TRBV4-2, the J call TRBJ1-4; possible D gene TRBD1, 5 bases. V was cut by 0 bases and J by 8 bases, with 16 bases left in between. The CDR3 totals 16 residues. Germline CDR1 is LGHNA and CDR2 is YNFKEQ. CDR3 sequence reads: CASSQDRGQGGEKLFF. The CDR3 bases are TGTGCCAGCAGCCAAGATCGGGGCCAGGGTGGGGAAAAACTGTTTTTT.

This clone was picked up a small number of times. V and J are TRBV2 and TRBJ1-1, with 7 bases that match TRBD1. Germline assignment: CDR1 SNHLY and CDR2 FYNNEI. The CDR3 length is 12 residues. After removal of 4 bases from V and 5 bases from J, the junction contained 1 base not matched to a gene. CDR3 DNA: TGTGCCAGCAGTGGCAGGGGGACTGAAGCTTTCTTT. Amino acids: CASSGRGTEAFF. Full variable domain (outside the CDR3, taken from reference TRBV2 and TRBJ1-1): EPEVTQTPSHQVTQMGQEVILRCVPISNHLYFYWYRQILGQKVEFLVSFYNNEISEKSEIFDDQFSVERPDGSNFTLKIRSTKLEDSAMYFCASSGRGTEAFFGQGTRLTVV.

The J gene is TRBJ1-4, the V gene TRBV7-2; TRBD1 agrees at 8 bases. V trimming: 5 bases; J trimming: 5 bases; junction bases outside the gene matches: 4. Germline assignment: CDR1 SGHTA and CDR2 FQGNSA. The CDR3 is 14 residues long. This CDR3 is CASSLTGGNEKLFF. The CDR3 region has the DNA TGTGCCAGCAGCCTTACAGGGGGGAATGAAAAACTGTTTTTT.

This clone was seen a handful of times. This chain links TRBV5-4 with TRBJ1-2; no reliable D call. V was cut by 7 bases and J by 10 bases, with 5 bases left in between. This CDR3 spans 8 amino acids. Germline V gene sequence: CDR1 SGHNT, CDR2 YYREEE (reference sequence). The CDR3 protein is CASFVYTF. The DNA of the CDR3 is TGTGCCAGCTTCGTCTACACCTTC. Combining the CDR3 with reference TRBV5-4 and TRBJ1-2 gives the whole variable domain ETGVTQSPTHLIKTRGQQVTLRCSSQSGHNTVSWYQQALGQGPQFIFQYYREEENGRGNFPPRFSGLQFPNYSSELNVNALELDDSALYLCASFVYTFGSGTRLTVV.

A few counts support this clone. This chain connects TRBV7-9 to TRBJ2-1; D gene uncertain. The CDR3 has 14 residues. The germline V gene encodes CDR1 SEHNR and CDR2 FQNEAQ (reference sequence). Trimming stripped 1 base from V and 5 bases from J, with 9 bases between. CDR3 coding DNA: TGTGCCAGCAGCTTAGTCGCCGGTAACAATGAGCAGTTCTTC. Translating it yields CASSLVAGNNEQFF.

The chain has TRBV7-2 and TRBJ2-7; D gene unclear. The CDR3 totals 12 residues. CDR1 and CDR2 (germline): SGHTA, FQGNSA. V was trimmed by 2 bases and J by 2 bases, leaving 4 bases between them. The CDR3 is CASSLQAYEQYF. CDR3 sequence (DNA): TGTGCCAGCAGCTTACAGGCCTACGAGCAGTACTTC.